This TCR beta chain is drawn from a study of blood T cells in healthy people across ages. General observations from the study: Compared with aged donors, long-lived donors showed fewer expanded clones, suggesting selection.

Note on this clonotype: Its antigen is unidentified.

Next came a second PCR, run for roughly 6 to 11 cycles, which used a sample-barcoded 5' primer along with a J-beta primer mix. Paired-end reads containing CDR3 totaled no fewer than 2.5 million for each sample. In TCRdb, the 5' RACE reads were re-called with MiXCR into one record per CDR3 protein. Among about 1 million distinct CDR3 sequences listed, roughly 45% were seen once. This CDR3 contains 12 residues. V shed 2 bases and J 7 bases; nucleotides not matched to a gene: 2. Looked up from germline, CDR1 is SGHVS and CDR2 is FQNEAQ. The study recruited healthy Caucasian donors from Russia who were aged about 6 to 90.

This receptor was identified in a woman in her sixties in good health. The V and J genes are TRBV7-8 and TRBJ2-7, with 7 bases that match TRBD2. The sample consisted of blood. CDR3 bases: TGTGCCAGCAGCTTAACTAGCGTTGAGCAGTACTTC. Amino acids: CASSLTSVEQYF. Together with reference TRBV7-8 and TRBJ2-7, the CDR3 gives the full variable domain: GAGVSQSPRYKVAKRGQDVALRCDPISGHVSLFWYQQALGQGPEFLTYFQNEAQLDKSGLPSDRFFAERPEGSVSTLKIQRTQQEDSAVYLCASSLTSVEQYFGPGTRLTVT.